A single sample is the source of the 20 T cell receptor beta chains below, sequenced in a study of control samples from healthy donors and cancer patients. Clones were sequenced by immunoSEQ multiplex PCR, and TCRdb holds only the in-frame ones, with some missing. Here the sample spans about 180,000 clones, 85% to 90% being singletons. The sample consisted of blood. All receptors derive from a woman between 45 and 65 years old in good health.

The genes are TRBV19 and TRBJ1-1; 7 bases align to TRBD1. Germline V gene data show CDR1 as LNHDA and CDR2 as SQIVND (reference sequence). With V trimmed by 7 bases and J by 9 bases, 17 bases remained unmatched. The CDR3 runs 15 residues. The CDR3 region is CASISIATGPKKAFF. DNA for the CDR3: TGTGCCAGTATTTCCATTGCGACAGGGCCTAAAAAAGCTTTCTTT.

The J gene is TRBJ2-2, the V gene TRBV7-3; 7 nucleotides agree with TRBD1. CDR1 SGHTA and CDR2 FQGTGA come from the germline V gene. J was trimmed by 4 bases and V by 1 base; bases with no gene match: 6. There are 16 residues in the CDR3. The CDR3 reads CASSLRTGVATGELFF. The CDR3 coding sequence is TGTGCCAGCAGCTTAAGAACAGGGGTTGCCACCGGGGAGCTGTTTTTT.

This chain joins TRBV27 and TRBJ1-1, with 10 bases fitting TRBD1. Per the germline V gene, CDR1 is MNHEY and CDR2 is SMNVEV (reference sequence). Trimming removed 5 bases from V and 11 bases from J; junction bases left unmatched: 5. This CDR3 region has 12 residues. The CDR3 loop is CASSDRGRRAFF. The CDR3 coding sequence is TGTGCCAGCAGTGACAGGGGGCGCAGGGCTTTCTTT.

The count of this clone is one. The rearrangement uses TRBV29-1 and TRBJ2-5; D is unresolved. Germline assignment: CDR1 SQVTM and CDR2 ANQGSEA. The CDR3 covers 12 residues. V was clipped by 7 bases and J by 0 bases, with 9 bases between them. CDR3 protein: CSGRGNQETQYF. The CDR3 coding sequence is TGCAGCGGTAGAGGAAACCAAGAGACCCAGTACTTC.

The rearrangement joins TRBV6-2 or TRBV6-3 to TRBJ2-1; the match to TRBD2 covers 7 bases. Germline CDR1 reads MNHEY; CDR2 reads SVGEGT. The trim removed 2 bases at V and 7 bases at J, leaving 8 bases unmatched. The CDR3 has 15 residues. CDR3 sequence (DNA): TGTGCCAGCAGTTACGGCGGACTAGGGAGGAATGAGCAGTTCTTC. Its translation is CASSYGGLGRNEQFF.

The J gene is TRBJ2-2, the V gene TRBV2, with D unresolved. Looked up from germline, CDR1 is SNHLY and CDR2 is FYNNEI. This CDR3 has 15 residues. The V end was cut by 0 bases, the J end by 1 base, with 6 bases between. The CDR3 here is CASSEAAVNTGELFF. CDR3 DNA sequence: TGTGCCAGCAGTGAAGCGGCGGTGAACACCGGGGAGCTGTTTTTT.

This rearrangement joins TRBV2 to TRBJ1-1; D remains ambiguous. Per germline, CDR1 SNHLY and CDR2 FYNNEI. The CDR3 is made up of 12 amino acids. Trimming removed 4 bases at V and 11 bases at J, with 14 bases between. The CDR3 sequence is CASSVGLARAFF. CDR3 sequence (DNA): TGTGCCAGCAGTGTAGGACTGGCGAGGGCTTTCTTT.

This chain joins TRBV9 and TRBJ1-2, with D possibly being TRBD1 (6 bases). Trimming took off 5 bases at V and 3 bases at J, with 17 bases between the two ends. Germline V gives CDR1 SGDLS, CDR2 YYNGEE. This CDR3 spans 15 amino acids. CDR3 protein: CASSLRVGADYGYTF. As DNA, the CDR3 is TGTGCCAGCAGTCTACGCGTGGGGGCGGACTATGGCTACACCTTC.

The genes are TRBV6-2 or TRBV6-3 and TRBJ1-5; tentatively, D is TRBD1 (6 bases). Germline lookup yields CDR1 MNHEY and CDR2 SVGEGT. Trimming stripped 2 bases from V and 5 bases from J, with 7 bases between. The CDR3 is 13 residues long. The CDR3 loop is CASSYRGDQPQHF. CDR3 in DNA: TGTGCCAGCAGTTACAGGGGGGATCAGCCCCAGCATTTT.

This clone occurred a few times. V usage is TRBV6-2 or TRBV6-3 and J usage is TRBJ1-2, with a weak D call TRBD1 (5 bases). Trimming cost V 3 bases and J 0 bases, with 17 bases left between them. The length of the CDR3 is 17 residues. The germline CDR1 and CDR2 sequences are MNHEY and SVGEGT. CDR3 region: CASSYTPGETANYGYTF. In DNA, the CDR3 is TGTGCCAGCAGTTATACGCCCGGTGAGACAGCTAACTATGGCTACACCTTC.

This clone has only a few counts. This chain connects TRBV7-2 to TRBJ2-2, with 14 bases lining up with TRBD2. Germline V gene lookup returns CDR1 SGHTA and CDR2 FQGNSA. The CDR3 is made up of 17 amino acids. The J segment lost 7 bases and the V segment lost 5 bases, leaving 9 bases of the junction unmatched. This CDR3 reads CASSRRLAGGAVGELFF. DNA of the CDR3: TGTGCCAGCAGCAGAAGACTAGCGGGAGGGGCCGTCGGGGAGCTGTTTTTT.

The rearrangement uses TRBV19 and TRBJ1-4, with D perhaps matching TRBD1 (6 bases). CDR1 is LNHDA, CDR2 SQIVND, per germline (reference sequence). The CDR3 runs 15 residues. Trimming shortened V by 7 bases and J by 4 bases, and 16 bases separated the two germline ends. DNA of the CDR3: TGTGCCAGTACCGATCGGGGGCTATTTAATGAAAAACTGTTTTTT. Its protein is CASTDRGLFNEKLFF.

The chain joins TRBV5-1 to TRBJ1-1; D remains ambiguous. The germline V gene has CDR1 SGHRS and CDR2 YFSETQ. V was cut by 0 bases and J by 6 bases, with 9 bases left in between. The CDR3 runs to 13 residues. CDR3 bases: TGCGCCAGCAGCTTGGATTTGGGTTCTGAAGCTTTCTTT. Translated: CASSLDLGSEAFF.

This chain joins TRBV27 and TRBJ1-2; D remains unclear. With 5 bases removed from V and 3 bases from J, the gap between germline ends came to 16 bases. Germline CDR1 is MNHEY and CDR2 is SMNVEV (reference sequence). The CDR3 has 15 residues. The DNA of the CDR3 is TGTGCCAGCAGTCCTTACCGGGATCCGCACTATGGCTACACCTTC. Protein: CASSPYRDPHYGYTF.

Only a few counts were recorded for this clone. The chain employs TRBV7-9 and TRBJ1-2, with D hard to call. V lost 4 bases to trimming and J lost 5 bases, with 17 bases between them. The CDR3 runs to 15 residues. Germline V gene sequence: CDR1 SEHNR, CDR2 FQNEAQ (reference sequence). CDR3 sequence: CASSSRQFGGYGYTF. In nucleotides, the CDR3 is TGTGCCAGCAGCTCACGACAATTCGGAGGATATGGCTACACCTTC. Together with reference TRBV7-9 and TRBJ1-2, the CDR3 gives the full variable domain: DTGVSQNPRHKITKRGQNVTFRCDPISEHNRLYWYRQTLGQGPEFLTYFQNEAQLEKSRLLSDRFSAERPKGSFSTLEIQRTEQGDSAMYLCASSSRQFGGYGYTFGSGTRLTVV.

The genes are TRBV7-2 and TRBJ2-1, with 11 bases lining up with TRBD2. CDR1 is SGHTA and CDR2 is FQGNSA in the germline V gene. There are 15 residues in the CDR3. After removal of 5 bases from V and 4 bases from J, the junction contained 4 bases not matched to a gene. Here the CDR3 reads CASSKGLAGYNEQFF. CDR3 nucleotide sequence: TGTGCCAGCAGCAAAGGACTAGCGGGTTACAATGAGCAGTTCTTC.

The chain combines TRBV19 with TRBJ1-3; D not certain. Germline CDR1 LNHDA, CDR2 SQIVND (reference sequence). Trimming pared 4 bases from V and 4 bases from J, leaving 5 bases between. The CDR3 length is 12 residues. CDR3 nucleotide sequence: TGTGCCAGTAGTAGACGGGGAAACACCATATATTTT. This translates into CASSRRGNTIYF.

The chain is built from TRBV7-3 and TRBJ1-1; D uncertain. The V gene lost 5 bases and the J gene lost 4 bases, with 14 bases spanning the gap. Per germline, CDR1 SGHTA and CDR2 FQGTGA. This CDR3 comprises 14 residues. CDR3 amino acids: CASSPKRGGTEAFF. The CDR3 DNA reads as TGTGCCAGCAGCCCGAAGCGGGGAGGCACTGAAGCTTTCTTT.

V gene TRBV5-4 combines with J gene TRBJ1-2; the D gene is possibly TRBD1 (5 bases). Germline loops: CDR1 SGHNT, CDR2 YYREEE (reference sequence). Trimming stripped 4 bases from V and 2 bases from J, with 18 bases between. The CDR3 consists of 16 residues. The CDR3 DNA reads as TGTGCCAGCAGCCCCGACGGGGCATCTACGAACTATGGCTACACCTTC. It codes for CASSPDGASTNYGYTF. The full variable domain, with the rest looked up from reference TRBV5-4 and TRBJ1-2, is ETGVTQSPTHLIKTRGQQVTLRCSSQSGHNTVSWYQQALGQGPQFIFQYYREEENGRGNFPPRFSGLQFPNYSSELNVNALELDDSALYLCASSPDGASTNYGYTFGSGTRLTVV.

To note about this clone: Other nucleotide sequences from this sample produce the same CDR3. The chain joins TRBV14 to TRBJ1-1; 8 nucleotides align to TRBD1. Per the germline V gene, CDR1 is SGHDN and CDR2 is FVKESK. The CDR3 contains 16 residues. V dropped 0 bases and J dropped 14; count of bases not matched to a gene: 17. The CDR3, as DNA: TGTGCCAGCAGCCAAGACAGAATAGGGCAGGGGGCGCATGCCTTCTTT. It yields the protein CASSQDRIGQGAHAFF.